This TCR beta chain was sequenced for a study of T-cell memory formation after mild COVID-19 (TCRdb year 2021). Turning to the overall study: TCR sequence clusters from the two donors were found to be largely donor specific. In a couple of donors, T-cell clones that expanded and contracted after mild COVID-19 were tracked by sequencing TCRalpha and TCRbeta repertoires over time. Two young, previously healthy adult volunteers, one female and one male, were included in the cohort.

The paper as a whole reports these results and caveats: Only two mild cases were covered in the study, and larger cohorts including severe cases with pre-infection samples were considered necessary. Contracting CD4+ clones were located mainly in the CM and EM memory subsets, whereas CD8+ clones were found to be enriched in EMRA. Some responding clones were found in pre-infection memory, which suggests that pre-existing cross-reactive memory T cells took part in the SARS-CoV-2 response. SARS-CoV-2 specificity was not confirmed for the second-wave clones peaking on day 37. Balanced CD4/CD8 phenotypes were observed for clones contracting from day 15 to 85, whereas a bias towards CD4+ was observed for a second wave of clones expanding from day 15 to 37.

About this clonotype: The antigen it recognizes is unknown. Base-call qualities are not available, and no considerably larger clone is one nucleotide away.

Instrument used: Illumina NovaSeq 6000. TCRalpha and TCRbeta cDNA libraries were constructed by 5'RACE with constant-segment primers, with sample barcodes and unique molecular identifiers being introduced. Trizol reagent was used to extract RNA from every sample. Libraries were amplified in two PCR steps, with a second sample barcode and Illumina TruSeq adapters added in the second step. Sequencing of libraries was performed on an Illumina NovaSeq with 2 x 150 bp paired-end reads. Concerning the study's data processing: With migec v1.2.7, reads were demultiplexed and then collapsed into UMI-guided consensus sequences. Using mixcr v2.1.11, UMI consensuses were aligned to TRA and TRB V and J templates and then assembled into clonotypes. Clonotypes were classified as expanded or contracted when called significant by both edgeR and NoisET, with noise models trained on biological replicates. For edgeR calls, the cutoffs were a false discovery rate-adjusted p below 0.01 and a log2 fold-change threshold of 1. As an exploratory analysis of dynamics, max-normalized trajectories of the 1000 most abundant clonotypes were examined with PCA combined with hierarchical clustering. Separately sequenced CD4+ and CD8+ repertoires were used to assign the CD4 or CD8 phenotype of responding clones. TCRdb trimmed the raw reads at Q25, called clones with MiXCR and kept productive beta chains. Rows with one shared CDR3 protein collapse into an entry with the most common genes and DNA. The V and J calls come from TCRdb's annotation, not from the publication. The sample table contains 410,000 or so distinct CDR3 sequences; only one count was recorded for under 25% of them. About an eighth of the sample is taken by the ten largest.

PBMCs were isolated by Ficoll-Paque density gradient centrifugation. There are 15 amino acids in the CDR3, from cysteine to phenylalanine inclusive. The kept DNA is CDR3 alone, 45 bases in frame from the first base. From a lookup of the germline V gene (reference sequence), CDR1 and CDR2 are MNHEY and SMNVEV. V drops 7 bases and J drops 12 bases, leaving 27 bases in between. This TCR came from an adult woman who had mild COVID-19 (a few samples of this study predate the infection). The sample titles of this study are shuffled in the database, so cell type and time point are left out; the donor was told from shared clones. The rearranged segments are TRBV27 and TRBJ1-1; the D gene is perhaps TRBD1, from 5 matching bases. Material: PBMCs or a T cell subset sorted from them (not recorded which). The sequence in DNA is TGTGCCAGCACCGGAATTGAGAGTAATCGGGGGAAAACTTTCTTT. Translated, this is CASTGIESNRGKTFF.